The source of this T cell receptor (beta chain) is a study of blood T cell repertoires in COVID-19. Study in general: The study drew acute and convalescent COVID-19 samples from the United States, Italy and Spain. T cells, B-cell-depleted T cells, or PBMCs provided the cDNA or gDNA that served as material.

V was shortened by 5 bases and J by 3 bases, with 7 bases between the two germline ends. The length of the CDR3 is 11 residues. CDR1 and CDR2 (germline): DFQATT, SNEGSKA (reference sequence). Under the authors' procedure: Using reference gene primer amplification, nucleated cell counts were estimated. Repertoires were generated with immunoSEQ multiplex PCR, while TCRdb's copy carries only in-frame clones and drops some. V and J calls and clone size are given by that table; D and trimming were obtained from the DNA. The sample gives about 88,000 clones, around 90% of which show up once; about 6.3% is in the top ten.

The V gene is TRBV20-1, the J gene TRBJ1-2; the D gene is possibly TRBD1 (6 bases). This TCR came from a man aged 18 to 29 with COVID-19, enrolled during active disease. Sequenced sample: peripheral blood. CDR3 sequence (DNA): TGCAGTGCTCACAGGGACTATGGCTACACCTTC. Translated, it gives CSAHRDYGYTF.